This T cell receptor (beta chain) was identified in a study of blood T cell repertoires in COVID-19. This CDR3 is built from 15 residues. CDR1 and CDR2 (germline): SGHDN, FVKESK. The V segment lost 6 bases and the J segment 7 bases; nucleotides outside the gene matches: 5. Generated by immunoSEQ multiplex PCR, the TCRdb table keeps only in-frame clones and is missing some. Here the sample spans 60,000 or so clones, over 75% being singletons. The rearrangement joins TRBV14 to TRBJ2-1; TRBD2 matches at 14 bases. The sample taken for sequencing was peripheral blood. This clonotype was sampled from a man in his sixties with active or convalescent COVID-19. The CDR3 DNA sequence: TGTGCCAGCAGAGGGACTAGCGGGGGAAGAAATGAGCAGTTCTTC. This translates into CASRGTSGGRNEQFF. Full variable domain (missing parts from reference TRBV14 and TRBJ2-1): EAGVTQFPSHSVIEKGQTVTLRCDPISGHDNLYWYRRVMGKEIKFLLHFVKESKQDESGMPNNRFLAERTGGTYSTLKVQPAELEDSGVYFCASRGTSGGRNEQFFGPGTRLTVL.